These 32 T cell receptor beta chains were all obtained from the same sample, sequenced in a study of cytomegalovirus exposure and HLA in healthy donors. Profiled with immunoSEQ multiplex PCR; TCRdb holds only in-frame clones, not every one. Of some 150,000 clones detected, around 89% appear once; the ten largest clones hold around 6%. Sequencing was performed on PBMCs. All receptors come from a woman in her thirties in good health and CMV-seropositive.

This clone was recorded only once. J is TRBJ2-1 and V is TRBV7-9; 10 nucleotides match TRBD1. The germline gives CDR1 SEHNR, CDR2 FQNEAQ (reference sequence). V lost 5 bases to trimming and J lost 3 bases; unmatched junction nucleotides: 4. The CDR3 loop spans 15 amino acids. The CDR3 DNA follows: TGTGCCAGCAGCCCCGGGACAGGGGTCTACAATGAGCAGTTCTTC. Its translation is CASSPGTGVYNEQFF.

CDR3 in amino acids: CASSYSGGHDSPLHF. The CDR3 region has the DNA TGTGCCAGCAGTTACTCGGGGGGGCACGATTCACCCCTCCACTTT. The chain is built from TRBV6-5 and TRBJ1-6; a possible D gene is TRBD1 (6 bases). The CDR3 spans 15 residues. Germline values: CDR1 MNHEY, CDR2 SVGAGI. Deletions cut 0 bases from V and 8 bases from J, with 11 bases between.

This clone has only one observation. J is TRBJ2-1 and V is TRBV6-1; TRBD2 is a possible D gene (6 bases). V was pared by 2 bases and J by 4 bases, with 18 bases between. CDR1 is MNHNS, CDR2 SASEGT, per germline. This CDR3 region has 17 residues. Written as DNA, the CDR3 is TGTGCCAGCAGTGAAAGCAGACTAGGGAGTTTTTACAATGAGCAGTTCTTC. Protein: CASSESRLGSFYNEQFF.

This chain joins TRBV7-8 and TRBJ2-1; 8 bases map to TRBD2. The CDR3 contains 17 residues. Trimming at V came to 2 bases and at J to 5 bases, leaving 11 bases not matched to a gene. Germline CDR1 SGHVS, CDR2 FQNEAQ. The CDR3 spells CASSLYAGGRGNNEQFF. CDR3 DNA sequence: TGTGCCAGCAGCTTATATGCGGGGGGCAGGGGAAACAATGAGCAGTTCTTC.

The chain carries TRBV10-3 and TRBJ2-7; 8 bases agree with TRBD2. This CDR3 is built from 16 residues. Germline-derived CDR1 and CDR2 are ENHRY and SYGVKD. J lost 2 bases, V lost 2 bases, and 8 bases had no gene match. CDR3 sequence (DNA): TGTGCCATCAGTGAGGGTCTGGGGACTAGGACCTACGAGCAGTACTTC. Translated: CAISEGLGTRTYEQYF.

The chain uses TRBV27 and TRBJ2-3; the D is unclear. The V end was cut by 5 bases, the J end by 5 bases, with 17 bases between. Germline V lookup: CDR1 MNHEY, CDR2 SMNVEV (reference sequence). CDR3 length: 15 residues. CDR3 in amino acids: CASSILGLSGDTQYF. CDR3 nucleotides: TGTGCCAGCAGTATTCTTGGCCTCAGTGGAGATACGCAGTATTTT.

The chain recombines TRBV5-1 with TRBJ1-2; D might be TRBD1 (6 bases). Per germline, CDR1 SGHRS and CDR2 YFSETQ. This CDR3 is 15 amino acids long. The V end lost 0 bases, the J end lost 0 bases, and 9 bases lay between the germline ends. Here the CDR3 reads CASSLGTAPNYGYTF. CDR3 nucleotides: TGCGCCAGCAGCTTGGGGACAGCACCTAACTATGGCTACACCTTC.

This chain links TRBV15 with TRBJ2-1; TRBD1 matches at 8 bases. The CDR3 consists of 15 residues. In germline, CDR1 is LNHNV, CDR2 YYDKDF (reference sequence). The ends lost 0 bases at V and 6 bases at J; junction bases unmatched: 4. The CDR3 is CATSRETGVVNEQFF. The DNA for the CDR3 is TGTGCCACCAGCAGAGAGACAGGGGTAGTCAATGAGCAGTTCTTC.

The CDR3 nucleotides are TGTGCCAGCAGCCCAACTAGGTCCTACAATGAGCAGTTCTTC. Translating it yields CASSPTRSYNEQFF. V is TRBV7-3 and J is TRBJ2-1, with D possibly matching TRBD2 (5 bases). V gave up 5 bases and J gave up 1 base, with 9 bases separating them. CDR3 length: 14 amino acids. CDR1 SGHTA and CDR2 FQGTGA come from the germline V gene. The full variable domain, in which reference TRBV7-3 and TRBJ2-1 provide the parts outside the CDR3, is GAGVSQTPSNKVTEKGKYVELRCDPISGHTALYWYRQSLGQGPEFLIYFQGTGAADDSGLPNDRFFAVRPEGSVSTLKIQRTERGDSAVYLCASSPTRSYNEQFFGPGTRLTVL.

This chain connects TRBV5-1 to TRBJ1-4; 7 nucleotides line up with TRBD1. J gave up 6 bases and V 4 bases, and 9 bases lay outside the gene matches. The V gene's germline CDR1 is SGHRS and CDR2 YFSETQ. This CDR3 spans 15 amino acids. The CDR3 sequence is CASSQRQGSYEKLFF. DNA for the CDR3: TGCGCCAGCAGCCAAAGACAGGGAAGCTATGAAAAACTGTTTTTT.

CDR3: CAWEATGESYEQYF. Written as DNA, the CDR3 is TGTGCCTGGGAAGCGACAGGGGAGAGCTACGAGCAGTACTTC. The chain links TRBV2 to TRBJ2-7; TRBD1 matches at 8 bases. CDR3 length: 14 residues. J lost 3 bases, V lost 11 bases, and 12 bases had no gene match. CDR1 is SNHLY and CDR2 is FYNNEI in the germline V gene.

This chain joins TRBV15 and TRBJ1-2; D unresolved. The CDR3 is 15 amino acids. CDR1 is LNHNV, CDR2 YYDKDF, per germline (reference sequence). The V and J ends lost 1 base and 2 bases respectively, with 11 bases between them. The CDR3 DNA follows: TGTGCCACCAGCAGAGGCTGGCCCCGCAACTATGGCTACACCTTC. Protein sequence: CATSRGWPRNYGYTF.

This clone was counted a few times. This CDR3 is CASSRQGYEQYF. The DNA of the CDR3 is TGTGCCAGCAGCCGACAGGGTTACGAGCAGTACTTC. The chain combines TRBV7-9 with TRBJ2-7, with 7 bases identical to TRBD1. CDR3 length equals 12 residues. CDR1 and CDR2 from the germline V gene are SEHNR and FQNEAQ (reference sequence). V dropped 5 bases and J dropped 4; count of bases not matched to a gene: 2.

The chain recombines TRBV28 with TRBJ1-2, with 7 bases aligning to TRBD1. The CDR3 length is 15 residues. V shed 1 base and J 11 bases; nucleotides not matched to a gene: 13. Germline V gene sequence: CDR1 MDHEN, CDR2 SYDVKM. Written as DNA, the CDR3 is TGTGCCAGCAGTTTATATAGGAGGGGGCAAGGTGGTTACACCTTC. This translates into CASSLYRRGQGGYTF.

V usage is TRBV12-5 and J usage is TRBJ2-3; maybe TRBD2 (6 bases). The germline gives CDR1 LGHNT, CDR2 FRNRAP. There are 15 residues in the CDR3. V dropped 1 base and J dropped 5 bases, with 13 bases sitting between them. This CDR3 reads CASGLGRELVDTQYF. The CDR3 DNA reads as TGTGCTAGTGGTTTGGGCCGGGAGTTGGTAGATACGCAGTATTTT.

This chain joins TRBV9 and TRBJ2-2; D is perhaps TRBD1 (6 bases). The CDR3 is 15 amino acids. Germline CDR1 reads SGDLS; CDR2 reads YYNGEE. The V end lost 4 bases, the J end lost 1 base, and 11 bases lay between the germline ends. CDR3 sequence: CASSPGHGNTGELFF. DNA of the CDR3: TGTGCCAGCAGCCCGGGACACGGGAACACCGGGGAGCTGTTTTTT. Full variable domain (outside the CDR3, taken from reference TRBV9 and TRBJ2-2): DSGVTQTPKHLITATGQRVTLRCSPRSGDLSVYWYQQSLDQGLQFLIQYYNGEERAKGNILERFSAQQFPDLHSELNLSSLELGDSALYFCASSPGHGNTGELFFGEGSRLTVL.

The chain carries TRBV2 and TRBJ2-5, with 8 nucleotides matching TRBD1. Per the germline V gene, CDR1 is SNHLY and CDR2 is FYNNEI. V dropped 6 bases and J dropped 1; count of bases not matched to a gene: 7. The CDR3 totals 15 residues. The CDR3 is CASSRGRGPQETQYF. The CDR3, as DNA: TGTGCCAGCAGCCGCGGCAGGGGGCCCCAAGAGACCCAGTACTTC.

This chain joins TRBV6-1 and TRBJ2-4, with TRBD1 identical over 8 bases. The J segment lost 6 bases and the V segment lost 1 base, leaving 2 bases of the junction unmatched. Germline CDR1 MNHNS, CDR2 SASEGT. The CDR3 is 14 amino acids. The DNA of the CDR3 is TGTGCCAGCAGTGAAGGGACAGGGCGAAACATTCAGTACTTC. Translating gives CASSEGTGRNIQYF.

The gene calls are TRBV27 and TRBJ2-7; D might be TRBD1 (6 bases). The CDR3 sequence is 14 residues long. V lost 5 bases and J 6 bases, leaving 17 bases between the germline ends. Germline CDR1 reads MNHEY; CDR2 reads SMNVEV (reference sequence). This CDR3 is CASSPEQGFGEQYF. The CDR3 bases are TGTGCCAGCAGTCCGGAACAGGGTTTCGGCGAGCAGTACTTC.

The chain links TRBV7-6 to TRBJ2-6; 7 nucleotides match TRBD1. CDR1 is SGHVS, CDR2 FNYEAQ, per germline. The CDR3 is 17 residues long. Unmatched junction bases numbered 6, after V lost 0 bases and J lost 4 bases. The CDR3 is CASSLAVDRPGANVLTF. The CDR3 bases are TGTGCCAGCAGCTTAGCGGTGGACAGGCCCGGGGCCAACGTCCTGACTTTC. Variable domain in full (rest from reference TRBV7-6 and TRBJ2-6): GAGVSQSPRYKVTKRGQDVALRCDPISGHVSLYWYRQALGQGPEFLTYFNYEAQQDKSGLPNDRFSAERPEGSISTLTIQRTEQRDSAMYRCASSLAVDRPGANVLTFGAGSRLTVL.

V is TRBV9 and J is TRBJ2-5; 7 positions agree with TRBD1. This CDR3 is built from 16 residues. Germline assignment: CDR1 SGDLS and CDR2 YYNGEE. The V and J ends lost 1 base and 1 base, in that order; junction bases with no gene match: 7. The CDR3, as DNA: TGTGCCAGCAGCGTATTCAGCGCAGGGGGCCAAGAGACCCAGTACTTC. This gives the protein CASSVFSAGGQETQYF.

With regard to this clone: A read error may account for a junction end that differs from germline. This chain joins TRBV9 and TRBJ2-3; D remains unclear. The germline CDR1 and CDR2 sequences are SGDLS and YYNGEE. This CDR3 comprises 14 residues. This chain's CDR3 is CASSGPRSTDTQYF. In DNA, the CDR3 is TGTGCCAGCAGCGGACCTAGGAGCACGGATACGCAGTATTTT. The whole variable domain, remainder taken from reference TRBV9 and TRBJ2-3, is DSGVTQTPKHLITATGQRVTLRCSPRSGDLSVYWYQQSLDQGLQFLIQYYNGEERAKGNILERFSAQQFPDLHSELNLSSLELGDSALYFCASSGPRSTDTQYFGPGTRLTVL.

This chain's CDR3 is CASSRQADYGYTF. CDR3 nucleotides: TGTGCCAGCAGCCGACAGGCCGACTATGGCTACACCTTC. V usage is TRBV7-9 and J usage is TRBJ1-2; perhaps TRBD1 as D (6 bases). V lost 5 bases to trimming and J lost 3 bases, with 10 bases between them. Germline CDR1 and CDR2: SEHNR and FQNEAQ (reference sequence). This CDR3 region has 13 residues.

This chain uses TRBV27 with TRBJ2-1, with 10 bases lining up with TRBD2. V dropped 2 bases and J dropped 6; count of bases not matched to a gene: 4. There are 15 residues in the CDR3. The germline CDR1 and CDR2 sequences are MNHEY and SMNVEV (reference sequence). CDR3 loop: CASSLSSGGSNEQFF. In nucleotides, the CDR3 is TGTGCCAGCAGTTTAAGTAGCGGGGGGTCCAATGAGCAGTTCTTC.

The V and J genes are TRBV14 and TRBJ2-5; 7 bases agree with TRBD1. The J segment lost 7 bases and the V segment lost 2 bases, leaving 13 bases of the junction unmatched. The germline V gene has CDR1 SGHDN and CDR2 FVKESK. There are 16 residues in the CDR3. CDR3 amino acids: CASSQYYRGAAWTQYF. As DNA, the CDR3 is TGTGCCAGCAGCCAATATTACAGGGGCGCCGCGTGGACCCAGTACTTC.

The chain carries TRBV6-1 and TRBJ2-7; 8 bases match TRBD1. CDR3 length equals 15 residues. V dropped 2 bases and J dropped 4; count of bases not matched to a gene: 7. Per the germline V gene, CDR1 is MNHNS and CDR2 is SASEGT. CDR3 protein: CASSEPAGGSYEQYF. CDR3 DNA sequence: TGTGCCAGCAGTGAACCGGCAGGGGGCTCGTACGAGCAGTACTTC.

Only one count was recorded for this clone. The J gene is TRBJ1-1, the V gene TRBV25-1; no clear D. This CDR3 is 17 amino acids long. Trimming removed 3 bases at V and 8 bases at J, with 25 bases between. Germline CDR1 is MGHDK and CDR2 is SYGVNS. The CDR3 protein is CASSETGVRTGSLEAFF. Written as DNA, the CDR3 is TGTGCCAGCAGTGAGACGGGAGTAAGGACCGGATCACTGGAAGCTTTCTTT.

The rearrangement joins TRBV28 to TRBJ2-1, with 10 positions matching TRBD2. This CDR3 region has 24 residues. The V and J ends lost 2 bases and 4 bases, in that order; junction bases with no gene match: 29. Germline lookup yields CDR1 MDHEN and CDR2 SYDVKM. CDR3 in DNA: TGTGCCAGCAGTTTACGCCGACTAGTGAAGATAGCGGGAGGTCCAGTGAACCGATACAATGAGCAGTTCTTC. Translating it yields CASSLRRLVKIAGGPVNRYNEQFF.

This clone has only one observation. The CDR3 DNA follows: TGTGCCAGCAGCACTCAGTGGGGAGGGGGGAATGAGCAGTTCTTC. This sequence encodes CASSTQWGGGNEQFF. The chain employs TRBV6-6 and TRBJ2-1; D perhaps matches TRBD2 (7 bases). CDR1 and CDR2 from the germline V gene are MNHNY and SVGAGI (reference sequence). The CDR3 is made up of 15 amino acids. V lost 6 bases and J 7 bases, leaving 19 bases between the germline ends.

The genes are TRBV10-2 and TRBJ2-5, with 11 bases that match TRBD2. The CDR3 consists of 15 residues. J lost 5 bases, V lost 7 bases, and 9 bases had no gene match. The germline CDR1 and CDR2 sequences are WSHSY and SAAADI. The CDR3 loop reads CASTLTSGMGETQYF. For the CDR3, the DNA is TGCGCCAGCACCCTGACTAGCGGGATGGGGGAGACCCAGTACTTC.

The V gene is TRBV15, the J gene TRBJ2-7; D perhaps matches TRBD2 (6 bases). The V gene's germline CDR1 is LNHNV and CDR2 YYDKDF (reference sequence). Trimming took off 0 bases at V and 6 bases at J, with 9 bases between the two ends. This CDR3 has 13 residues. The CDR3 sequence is CATSRDLSGEQYF. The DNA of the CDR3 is TGTGCCACCAGCAGAGATCTTAGCGGCGAGCAGTACTTC.

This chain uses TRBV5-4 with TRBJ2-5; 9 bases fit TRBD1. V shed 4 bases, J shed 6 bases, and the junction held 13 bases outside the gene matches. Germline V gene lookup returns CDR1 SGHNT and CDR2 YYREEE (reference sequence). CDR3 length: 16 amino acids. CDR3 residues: CASSLGDREIEKTQYF. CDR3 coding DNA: TGTGCCAGCAGCCTGGGGGACAGGGAAATTGAAAAGACCCAGTACTTC.